The 29 T cell receptor beta chains given below trace back to one sample, sequenced in a study of cytomegalovirus exposure and HLA in healthy donors. Primers included in the PCR were 60 Vbeta and 13 Jbeta primers. Only in-frame clones appear in the TCRdb table, and some are missing; sequencing was by immunoSEQ multiplex PCR. This sample has roughly 150,000 clones; approximately 81% occur once, and the top ten carry approximately 4%. Sequencing was carried out using PBMCs. The source of these receptors is a woman aged 35 to 49 in good health and CMV-seropositive.

This clone appeared once. V usage is TRBV28 and J usage is TRBJ1-2, with TRBD1 identical over 7 bases. This CDR3 spans 11 amino acids. Germline loops: CDR1 MDHEN, CDR2 SYDVKM. The CDR3 DNA is TGTGCAACCGGGACAGCCTATGGCTACACCTTC. It yields the protein CATGTAYGYTF.

The chain is built from TRBV9 and TRBJ1-4, with TRBD1 matching 9 bases. There are 14 residues in the CDR3. V lost 8 bases to trimming and J lost 2 bases; unmatched junction nucleotides: 4. Germline CDR1 is SGDLS and CDR2 is YYNGEE. CDR3 region: CASSGQGTNEKLFF. CDR3 bases: TGTGCCAGTTCGGGACAGGGCACTAATGAAAAACTGTTTTTT.

The rearrangement uses TRBV7-2 and TRBJ1-2; 9 bases align to TRBD1. CDR3 length equals 17 residues. Germline CDR1 reads SGHTA; CDR2 reads FQGNSA. J lost 3 bases, V lost 1 base, and 9 bases had no gene match. The CDR3 spells CASSLVEAGQGDYGYTF. The CDR3 coding sequence is TGTGCCAGCAGCTTAGTCGAGGCGGGACAGGGTGACTATGGCTACACCTTC.

V is TRBV20-1 and J is TRBJ2-7; 8 bases are a match to TRBD2. Germline values: CDR1 DFQATT, CDR2 SNEGSKA (reference sequence). The CDR3 has 11 amino acids. Here the CDR3 DNA reads TGCAGCGCGGGGGGCGGCTACGAGCAGTACTTC. Protein sequence: CSAGGGYEQYF.

The V and J genes are TRBV15 and TRBJ1-5, with D possibly TRBD1 on 6 matching bases. Germline loops: CDR1 LNHNV, CDR2 YYDKDF (reference sequence). The CDR3 length is 15 residues. Trimming stripped 0 bases from V and 4 bases from J, with 10 bases between. CDR3 sequence: CATSRDVQGNQPQHF. The CDR3 coding sequence is TGTGCCACCAGCAGAGATGTACAGGGAAATCAGCCCCAGCATTTT.

CDR3 in amino acids: CASSTVQGANQPQHF. The CDR3 DNA sequence: TGTGCCAGTAGTACAGTACAGGGGGCCAATCAGCCCCAGCATTTT. The rearrangement links TRBV19 to TRBJ1-5; 9 bases map to TRBD1. The V gene end was trimmed by 4 bases and the J gene end by 3 bases; junction bases not matched to a gene: 4. The germline V gene has CDR1 LNHDA and CDR2 SQIVND (reference sequence). The length of the CDR3 is 15 residues.

The chain couples TRBV7-3 to TRBJ1-1; D unclear. The CDR3 runs 13 residues. The V and J ends lost 0 bases and 5 bases respectively, with 7 bases between them. The germline V gene has CDR1 SGHTA and CDR2 FQGTGA. The CDR3 coding sequence is TGTGCCAGCAGCTTAACCTTGAGTACTGAAGCTTTCTTT. Translating gives CASSLTLSTEAFF.

Comment on this clone: The junction and the germline gene differ at one end; a read error may be behind it. The chain combines TRBV18 with TRBJ2-2; no clear D gene. CDR1 and CDR2 from the germline V gene are KGHSH and LQKENI. CDR3 length: 12 amino acids. The CDR3 coding sequence is TGTGCCAGCTCATCGAGCACCCGGGAGCTGTTTTTT. Translating it yields CASSSSTRELFF.

The CDR3: CASSSGQIYEQYF. DNA of the CDR3: TGTGCCAGCAGCTCGGGACAGATCTACGAGCAGTACTTC. The chain is built from TRBV5-4 and TRBJ2-7; 7 positions match TRBD1. Germline V gives CDR1 SGHNT, CDR2 YYREEE (reference sequence). V shed 3 bases and J 3 bases; nucleotides not matched to a gene: 3. The CDR3 loop spans 13 amino acids. Full variable domain (remainder filled in from reference TRBV5-4 and TRBJ2-7): ETGVTQSPTHLIKTRGQQVTLRCSSQSGHNTVSWYQQALGQGPQFIFQYYREEENGRGNFPPRFSGLQFPNYSSELNVNALELDDSALYLCASSSGQIYEQYFGPGTRLTVT.

The chain couples TRBV29-1 to TRBJ2-7, with 8 positions matching TRBD2. CDR1 is SQVTM and CDR2 is ANQGSEA in the germline V gene. CDR3 size: 17 residues. The trim removed 4 bases at V and 4 bases at J, leaving 18 bases unmatched. The CDR3 coding sequence is TGCAGCGTTGTAATCGGGACTAGAACCCCGAGGTCTTACGAGCAGTACTTC. As protein: CSVVIGTRTPRSYEQYF.

The chain employs TRBV4-2 and TRBJ2-7, with 9 bases lining up with TRBD2. The J segment lost 4 bases and the V segment lost 6 bases, leaving 7 bases of the junction unmatched. The germline V gene encodes CDR1 LGHNA and CDR2 YNFKEQ. The CDR3 spans 14 residues. The CDR3 DNA follows: TGTGCCAGCAGTGGGTTGCGGGGGGGGTACGAGCAGTACTTC. It codes for CASSGLRGGYEQYF.

The genes are TRBV11-3 and TRBJ2-2, with 8 bases lining up with TRBD2. V lost 1 base, J lost 2 bases, and 3 bases stayed unmatched. This CDR3 region has 16 residues. Germline CDR1 is SGHNT and CDR2 is YENEEA. Here the CDR3 DNA reads TGTGCCAGCAGCTTAGGTAGCGGGGACAACACCGGGGAGCTGTTTTTT. This gives the protein CASSLGSGDNTGELFF.

The CDR3 is CASSLEGNTEAFF. Written as DNA, the CDR3 is TGTGCCAGCAGCCTTGAGGGGAACACTGAAGCTTTCTTT. This chain joins TRBV9 and TRBJ1-1; D gene ambiguous. V dropped 4 bases and J dropped 1 base, with 8 bases sitting between them. Per the germline V gene, CDR1 is SGDLS and CDR2 is YYNGEE. This CDR3 has 13 residues.

This clone occurred once. V is TRBV9 and J is TRBJ1-6; 10 bases map to TRBD1. J lost 10 bases, V lost 9 bases, and 4 bases had no gene match. From germline, CDR1 is SGDLS and CDR2 YYNGEE. This CDR3 spans 12 amino acids. The DNA of the CDR3 is TGTGCCACCGGGGACAGGGGCTCACCCCTCCACTTT. Its translation: CATGDRGSPLHF.

The chain's CDR3 is CASSVDRLNTEAFF. The CDR3 DNA reads as TGTGCCAGCAGCGTGGACAGACTGAACACTGAAGCTTTCTTT. The rearrangement joins TRBV2 to TRBJ1-1; D may be TRBD1 (6 bases). The CDR3 totals 14 residues. V shed 6 bases and J shed 0 bases, with 11 bases lying between them. The germline gives CDR1 SNHLY, CDR2 FYNNEI.

The chain is built from TRBV21-1 and TRBJ1-1; the tabulated D call, TRBD1, remains unverified against the DNA. TRBV21-1 is annotated as a pseudogene. The CDR3 has 13 residues. CDR3: CASGKAGGTEAFF. The CDR3, as DNA: TGTGCCAGCGGCAAAGCAGGGGGCACTGAAGCTTTCTTT.

V and J are TRBV6-1 and TRBJ2-1; possible D gene TRBD1, 6 bases. V was pared by 7 bases and J by 0 bases, with 10 bases between. CDR1 is MNHNS, CDR2 SASEGT, per germline. The CDR3 loop spans 14 amino acids. Here the CDR3 DNA reads TGTGCCAGCAAAAGGGACACCTCCTACAATGAGCAGTTCTTC. Encoded protein: CASKRDTSYNEQFF.

The chain recombines TRBV28 with TRBJ1-5; 12 nucleotides line up with TRBD1. The CDR3 has 19 residues. Losses at the gene ends were 5 bases for V and 2 bases for J; bases not matched to a gene: 13. CDR1 is MDHEN, CDR2 SYDVKM, per germline. Here the CDR3 reads CASSPTGTGGDVGNQPQHF. Here the CDR3 DNA reads TGTGCCAGCAGTCCCACCGGGACAGGGGGCGATGTCGGCAATCAGCCCCAGCATTTT.

The rearrangement uses TRBV6-5 and TRBJ1-1; 7 bases are shared with TRBD1. The V gene's germline CDR1 is MNHEY and CDR2 SVGAGI. The V segment lost 7 bases and the J segment 6 bases; nucleotides outside the gene matches: 11. This CDR3 spans 14 amino acids. CDR3 in amino acids: CASTSQGMGSEAFF. The CDR3 bases are TGTGCCAGCACCTCACAGGGGATGGGATCTGAAGCTTTCTTT.

The V call is TRBV10-3, the J call TRBJ1-2; 11 bases align to TRBD1. Trimming cost V 0 bases and J 5 bases; bases outside gene matches: 5. The CDR3 loop spans 16 amino acids. The germline V gene has CDR1 ENHRY and CDR2 SYGVKD. In DNA form, the CDR3 reads TGTGCCATCAGTGAGTCGAGGGACAGGGGGAGGTATGGCTACACCTTC. Protein product: CAISESRDRGRYGYTF.

The chain carries TRBV6-6 and TRBJ1-2; D may be TRBD1 (5 bases). Germline V CDR1 and CDR2: MNHNY, SVGAGI (reference sequence). This CDR3 has 12 amino acids. With 6 bases removed from V and 3 bases from J, the gap between germline ends came to 8 bases. The CDR3 sequence: CASRGPHYGYTF. The DNA for the CDR3 is TGTGCCAGCAGGGGGCCTCACTATGGCTACACCTTC.

As DNA, the CDR3 is TGCGCCAGCAGCCAAGCTCGGGAGGCAATTAGCGGGAGGGCCCGCGGGGAGCTGTTTTTT. Protein: CASSQAREAISGRARGELFF. V gene TRBV4-1 combines with J gene TRBJ2-2; TRBD2 matches at 11 bases. There are 20 residues in the CDR3. The trim removed 1 base at V and 7 bases at J, leaving 17 bases unmatched. CDR1 is MGHRA and CDR2 is YSYEKL in the germline V gene.

This clone appeared a single time. The V call is TRBV14, the J call TRBJ2-1, with D perhaps TRBD2 (5 bases). V lost 3 bases and J lost 2, with 20 bases in between. Germline V gene lookup returns CDR1 SGHDN and CDR2 FVKESK. The CDR3 spans 18 residues. This CDR3 is CASSHPAQLRGPYNEQFF. CDR3 nucleotides: TGTGCCAGCAGCCATCCTGCACAATTGCGAGGGCCCTACAATGAGCAGTTCTTC.

This clone appeared a few times. In DNA form, the CDR3 reads TGTGCCAGCAGCTATAATCAATGGGGCTACACCTTC. Translating it yields CASSYNQWGYTF. The chain has TRBV28 and TRBJ1-2; no clear D gene. Trimming shortened V by 6 bases and J by 8 bases, and 13 bases separated the two germline ends. Germline CDR1 MDHEN, CDR2 SYDVKM. The CDR3 is made up of 12 amino acids.

The CDR3 DNA follows: TGTGCCAGCGCGTCCGGGACAGGGGGCTCCAATGAGCAGTTCTTC. Translation gives CASASGTGGSNEQFF. The J gene is TRBJ2-1, the V gene TRBV27; 12 nucleotides agree with TRBD1. From germline, CDR1 is MNHEY and CDR2 SMNVEV (reference sequence). CDR3 length: 15 residues. With V trimmed by 8 bases and J by 6 bases, 8 bases remained unmatched.

The V gene is TRBV7-2, the J gene TRBJ2-3; 7 bases line up with TRBD2. This CDR3 contains 11 residues. Germline lookup yields CDR1 SGHTA and CDR2 FQGNSA. V dropped 8 bases and J dropped 6; count of bases not matched to a gene: 2. For the CDR3, the DNA is TGTGCCAGCGGGGGGGTTGATACGCAGTATTTT. This codes for CASGGVDTQYF.

A word on this clone: The junction departs from germline at one end; a sequencing error may be responsible. V is TRBV6-4 and J is TRBJ1-4; the D is unclear. The V gene's germline CDR1 is MRHNA and CDR2 SNTAGT. CDR3 size: 9 residues. The CDR3 nucleotides read TGCGTCCAGGATGAAAAACTGTTTTTT. Its translation is CVQDEKLFF.

The gene calls are TRBV5-5 and TRBJ2-4; 9 bases match TRBD1. The CDR3 extends over 18 amino acids. The germline gives CDR1 SGHKS, CDR2 YYEKEE (reference sequence). V was clipped by 3 bases and J by 1 base; unmatched bases: 11. The CDR3 is CASSSLLRDRVAKNIQYF. For the CDR3, the DNA is TGTGCCAGCAGCTCCCTACTCCGGGACAGGGTGGCCAAAAACATTCAGTACTTC.

The chain links TRBV28 to TRBJ2-1; TRBD2 agrees at 10 bases. Germline V CDR1 and CDR2: MDHEN, SYDVKM. There are 14 residues in the CDR3. Unmatched junction bases numbered 5, after V lost 2 bases and J lost 10 bases. Here the CDR3 reads CASSLAAGGREQFF. CDR3 nucleotide sequence: TGTGCCAGCAGTTTAGCAGCGGGGGGGCGCGAGCAGTTCTTC.